This T cell receptor beta chain was sequenced for a study of monozygotic twins with inflammatory bowel disease. CDR3 size: 17 residues. Germline assignment: CDR1 SGDLS and CDR2 YYNGEE. TCRdb reprocessed the 5' RACE reads, keeping one entry per CDR3 protein, no DNA. Its table records around 190,000 distinct CDR3 sequences. The chain is built from TRBV9 and TRBJ2-2; TCRdb outputs TRBD1, but without DNA this stays unchecked. The sequence came from a human donor with ulcerative colitis or Crohn's disease, or a healthy co-twin of an affected twin (not recorded which). Sequencing was done on a sample of blood. The CDR3 loop reads CASSVTEGGSNTGELFF.